The clone carrying this T cell receptor beta chain was detected only a few times. Antigen specificity is unknown. These data are taken from a study of T cell responses to AZD1222 COVID-19 vaccine. Measured with immunoSEQ multiplex PCR; TCRdb has only the in-frame clones, and not every one. The data hold about 110,000 clones, with around 90% observed a single time. Broader study findings: A reported finding is that nearly half of spike-specific TCRs target unmutated variant regions. Among AZD1222 vaccinees, only five to seven were seropositive at baseline. The repertoires were collected only after the peak T cell response. White British people made up most donors, females outnumbered males, and clonal diversity was possibly underestimated.

This material consisted of peripheral blood, taken on day 0 of MenACWY control vaccination. The sequence was obtained from an adult in good health.

CDR3 amino acids: CASSTRGGAQSYGYTF. CDR3 nucleotides: TGTGCCAGCAGCACCCGTGGGGGTGCGCAGTCTTATGGCTACACCTTC. This chain joins TRBV7-2 and TRBJ1-2; perhaps TRBD1 as D (5 bases). This CDR3 is 16 amino acids long. The germline V and J ends were trimmed by 5 bases and 5 bases, with 21 bases remaining between them. Germline CDR1 SGHTA, CDR2 FQGNSA.